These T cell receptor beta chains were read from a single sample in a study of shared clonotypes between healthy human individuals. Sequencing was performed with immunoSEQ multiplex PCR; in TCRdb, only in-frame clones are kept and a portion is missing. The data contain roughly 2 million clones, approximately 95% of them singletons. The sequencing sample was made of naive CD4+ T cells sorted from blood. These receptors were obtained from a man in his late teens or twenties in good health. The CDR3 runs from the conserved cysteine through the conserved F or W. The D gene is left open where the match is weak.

CDR3aa: CASSIARGLAGQETQYF
v_gene: TRBV5-4
d_gene: TRBD2
j_gene: TRBJ2-5

CDR3aa: CASSAGAGAGGWNIQYF
v_gene: TRBV2
d_gene: TRBD2
j_gene: TRBJ2-4

CDR3aa: CASRAEAGAINEQFF
v_gene: TRBV2
d_gene: TRBD2
j_gene: TRBJ2-1

CDR3aa: CASSLGFQETQYF
v_gene: TRBV18
d_gene: -
j_gene: TRBJ2-5

CDR3aa: CASSLGGSHEQYF
v_gene: TRBV5-1
d_gene: -
j_gene: TRBJ2-7

CDR3aa: CASSVLADHFDSGANVLTF
v_gene: TRBV9
d_gene: TRBD2
j_gene: TRBJ2-6

CDR3aa: CASSFRDWSYYEQYF
v_gene: TRBV5-1
d_gene: -
j_gene: TRBJ2-7

CDR3aa: CASSYAGFTGELFF
v_gene: TRBV18
d_gene: -
j_gene: TRBJ2-2

CDR3aa: CASTPDSTLAKNIQYF
v_gene: TRBV11-2
d_gene: -
j_gene: TRBJ2-4

CDR3aa: CASSVGKLAQSGETQYF
v_gene: TRBV9
d_gene: -
j_gene: TRBJ2-5

CDR3aa: CASSPSEGSGNEQFF
v_gene: TRBV5-1
d_gene: -
j_gene: TRBJ2-1

CDR3aa: CASSRSGAFIETQYF
v_gene: TRBV18
d_gene: -
j_gene: TRBJ2-5

CDR3aa: CASSGTGDTEAFF
v_gene: TRBV6-5
d_gene: TRBD1
j_gene: TRBJ1-1

CDR3aa: CASSRDSETQYF
v_gene: TRBV6-5
d_gene: -
j_gene: TRBJ2-5

CDR3aa: CASRRDTWWDSPLHF
v_gene: TRBV27
d_gene: -
j_gene: TRBJ1-6

CDR3aa: CASSPFEGDGYTF
v_gene: TRBV18
d_gene: -
j_gene: TRBJ1-2

CDR3aa: CARTGGANYGYTF
v_gene: TRBV2
d_gene: TRBD1
j_gene: TRBJ1-2

CDR3aa: CASGTSLNEQFF
v_gene: TRBV5-1
d_gene: TRBD2
j_gene: TRBJ2-1

CDR3aa: CASSEGGSNQPQHF
v_gene: TRBV6-6
d_gene: -
j_gene: TRBJ1-5

CDR3aa: CASTRGQGGNTIYF
v_gene: TRBV6-1
d_gene: -
j_gene: TRBJ1-3

CDR3aa: CASSETVNTEAFF
v_gene: TRBV10-1
d_gene: -
j_gene: TRBJ1-1

CDR3aa: CASSKGTGDAGELFF
v_gene: TRBV5-1
d_gene: TRBD1
j_gene: TRBJ2-2

CDR3aa: CASSLMVGQETQYF
v_gene: TRBV7-2
d_gene: -
j_gene: TRBJ2-5

CDR3aa: CASSPKVAGLGRYEQFF
v_gene: TRBV5-1
d_gene: TRBD2
j_gene: TRBJ2-1

CDR3aa: CASSLAISGGNNEQFF
v_gene: TRBV7-6
d_gene: TRBD2
j_gene: TRBJ2-1

CDR3aa: CASSRQGYGYTF
v_gene: TRBV6-6
d_gene: TRBD1
j_gene: TRBJ1-2

CDR3aa: CASSAGLAVYEQYF
v_gene: TRBV9
d_gene: TRBD2
j_gene: TRBJ2-7

CDR3aa: CATLSRGMGNQPQHF
v_gene: TRBV28
d_gene: -
j_gene: TRBJ1-5

CDR3aa: CASSLDGGPGNTEAFF
v_gene: TRBV5-1
d_gene: -
j_gene: TRBJ1-1

CDR3aa: CASSQSSVREQFF
v_gene: TRBV5-4
d_gene: -
j_gene: TRBJ2-1

CDR3aa: CASSLLLGQQFF
v_gene: TRBV28
d_gene: -
j_gene: TRBJ2-1

CDR3aa: CSGDRADTQYF
v_gene: TRBV29-1
d_gene: TRBD1
j_gene: TRBJ2-3

CDR3aa: CASRPTSGNEQFF
v_gene: TRBV12-1
d_gene: -
j_gene: TRBJ2-1

CDR3aa: CASSSVGFRNTEAFF
v_gene: TRBV7-8
d_gene: -
j_gene: TRBJ1-1

CDR3aa: CASSSDGYEQYF
v_gene: TRBV5-4
d_gene: -
j_gene: TRBJ2-7

CDR3aa: CASSLVGGAPSEQFF
v_gene: TRBV7-6
d_gene: TRBD2
j_gene: TRBJ2-1

CDR3aa: CASSDQAGASTDTQYF
v_gene: TRBV5-4
d_gene: -
j_gene: TRBJ2-3

CDR3aa: CACAWETQYF
v_gene: TRBV30
d_gene: -
j_gene: TRBJ2-5

CDR3aa: CASSPLGGWTVDSPLHF
v_gene: TRBV11-2
d_gene: -
j_gene: TRBJ1-6

CDR3aa: CASSEWAGESTEAFF
v_gene: TRBV6-1
d_gene: -
j_gene: TRBJ1-1

CDR3aa: CASTPGRGEKLFF
v_gene: TRBV6-6
d_gene: -
j_gene: TRBJ1-4

CDR3aa: CASRVRQNTGELFF
v_gene: TRBV5-1
d_gene: -
j_gene: TRBJ2-2

CDR3aa: CASYGQGAPSHGYGYTF
v_gene: TRBV2
d_gene: TRBD1
j_gene: TRBJ1-2